This is a list of T cell receptor beta chains from one sample in a study of blood T cell repertoires in COVID-19. TCRdb keeps only in-frame clones here, not all; method: immunoSEQ multiplex PCR. The sample lists around 120,000 clones, 75% to 90% occurring once. The sequenced material came from peripheral blood. The origin of the receptors is a man aged 25 to 45 with acute or convalescent COVID-19. The CDR3 runs from the conserved cysteine through the conserved F or W. A D gene is named only where the DNA matches it firmly. A clone size is listed for some rows: how often the clone was seen (once, few, many), or a class if it is expanded.

NA	TRBJ1-4	TRBV30	NA	TGTGCCTGGAGTGCAGGAGGGGTTGAAAAACTGTTTTTT	CAWSAGGVEKLFF
NA	TRBJ1-2	TRBV2	NA	TGTGCCAGCAGACAAGACAGTACGCCTAACTATGGCTACACCTTC	CASRQDSTPNYGYTF
NA	TRBJ2-1	TRBV9	NA	TGTGCCAGCAGCCCCAATTATGGAGGAAGCTCCTACAATGAGCAGTTCTTC	CASSPNYGGSSYNEQFF
NA	TRBJ2-1	TRBV9	NA	TGTGCCAGCAGCACCCCCCAGTACAATGAGCAGTTCTTC	CASSTPQYNEQFF
NA	TRBJ1-5	TRBV30	TRBD1	TGTGCCTGGGAGGACAGGGGTGAGCCCCAGCATTTT	CAWEDRGEPQHF
NA	TRBJ1-2	TRBV4-2	TRBD1	TGTGCCAGCAGCCAAGATCTGGGACAGTCTTTCTATGGCTACACCTTC	CASSQDLGQSFYGYTF
few	TRBJ1-2	TRBV9	TRBD1	TGTGCCAGCAGCTTAACATCCGGGACAGGGCCCCTTGGCTACACCTTC	CASSLTSGTGPLGYTF
NA	TRBJ1-1	TRBV10-3	NA	TGTGCCATCAGTGAGTCGACAGTCTTGAACACTGAAGCTTTCTTT	CAISESTVLNTEAFF
once	TRBJ2-1	TRBV18	TRBD2	TGTGCCAGCTCACCACCGGGACTAGCGGTCTACAATGAGCAGTTCTTC	CASSPPGLAVYNEQFF
NA	TRBJ2-2	TRBV10-3	TRBD2	TGTGCCATCAGTGGGGGGACTAGGGGCACCGGGGAGCTGTTTTTT	CAISGGTRGTGELFF
once	TRBJ1-5	TRBV5-1	TRBD1	TGCGCCAGCCTCTCCACAGGGGAAGGGGATCAGCCCCAGCATTTT	CASLSTGEGDQPQHF
NA	TRBJ1-1	TRBV11-2	NA	TGTGCCAGCAGCTTACCCCGGGGCACTGAAGCTTTCTTT	CASSLPRGTEAFF
NA	TRBJ1-2	TRBV19	NA	TGTGCCAGTAGTTACGACAGTACCAACTATGGCTACACCTTC	CASSYDSTNYGYTF
NA	TRBJ1-5	TRBV30	TRBD1	TGTGCCTGGACTGCCGGGACAGGGGGTCATCAGCCCCAGCATTTT	CAWTAGTGGHQPQHF
NA	TRBJ2-1	TRBV11-3	NA	TGTGCCAGCAGCTTAAGGGGGGGCTCCTACAATGAGCAGTTCTTC	CASSLRGGSYNEQFF
NA	TRBJ1-3	TRBV18	TRBD1	TGTGCCAGCTCACAGACAGGGGTGAGCTCTGGAAACACCATATATTTT	CASSQTGVSSGNTIYF